Listed below are T cell receptor beta chains from one sample, sequenced in a study of patients with pleural tuberculosis. TCRdb reprocessed the reads with MiXCR, giving one entry per CDR3 protein. The sample lists approximately 53,000 distinct CDR3 sequences, about 7.9% seen once, with about 17% in the top ten. The receptors here all came from a human donor with pleural tuberculosis. Both conserved end residues are part of each CDR3.

CDR3: CASSPTGTGSYEQYF
V: TRBV3-1
J: TRBJ2-7

CDR3: CASSDFNTDTQYF
V: TRBV2
J: TRBJ2-3

CDR3: CASSSFRRDEQYF
V: TRBV12-3/TRBV12-4
J: TRBJ2-7

CDR3: CASGTMNTEAFF
V: TRBV9
J: TRBJ1-1

CDR3: CASSIGLEGNTIYF
V: TRBV19
J: TRBJ1-3

CDR3: CSAKSGRGRETQYF
V: TRBV20-1
J: TRBJ2-5

CDR3: CASSTQRGARRYEQYF
V: TRBV19
J: TRBJ2-7

CDR3: CASRVETQYF
V: TRBV2
J: TRBJ2-5

CDR3: CASSPQGFPNQPQHF
V: TRBV19
J: TRBJ1-5

CDR3: CASSLGMGQSYEQYF
V: TRBV27
J: TRBJ2-7

CDR3: CASSQDSGRKQFF
V: TRBV3-1
J: TRBJ2-1

CDR3: CASNGAEAVQETQYF
V: TRBV19
J: TRBJ2-5

CDR3: CASSQESNSPLHF
V: TRBV3-1
J: TRBJ1-6

CDR3: CASSSSDKHNEQFF
V: TRBV12-3/TRBV12-4
J: TRBJ2-1

CDR3: CASTLERRSYNEQFF
V: TRBV12-3/TRBV12-4
J: TRBJ2-1

CDR3: CASRRSGSMRDTQYF
V: TRBV28
J: TRBJ2-3

CDR3: CASSYSQMNLEAFF
V: TRBV6-2/TRBV6-3
J: TRBJ1-1

CDR3: CASSFRTGLSQETQYF
V: TRBV13
J: TRBJ2-5

CDR3: CASSLAGQSNTEAFF
V: TRBV7-2
J: TRBJ1-1

CDR3: CASVYGEPNYGYTF
V: TRBV12-3/TRBV12-4
J: TRBJ1-2

CDR3: CASSMPGTNTEAFF
V: TRBV19
J: TRBJ1-1

CDR3: CASKLGQGTDTQYF
V: TRBV6-1
J: TRBJ2-3